The entry below describes one T cell receptor beta chain. This sample was included in a study of blood T cell repertoires in COVID-19. In the study overall: Samples came from the United States, Italy and Spain, spanning acute and convalescent COVID-19. From T cells, B-cell-depleted T cells, or PBMCs came the material, which was cDNA or gDNA.

The authors' processing: From reference gene primer amplification, estimates of nucleated cell counts were derived. This table comes from immunoSEQ multiplex PCR, and its TCRdb copy is limited to in-frame clones, with some not included. Clone size and V and J calls were adopted from that table, with D and trimming inferred from the DNA. Among a few hundred thousand clones, roughly 90% were seen once, and the ten largest hold 2% to 2.5%. The CDR3 is made up of 16 amino acids. Germline V CDR1 and CDR2: SGDLS, YYNGEE. J gave up 7 bases and V 4 bases, and 14 bases lay outside the gene matches. The rearrangement uses TRBV9 and TRBJ1-5, with 7 bases lining up with TRBD1. The TCR sequence derives from a woman between 45 and 60 years old with acute or convalescent COVID-19. Sequenced: peripheral blood. The CDR3 here is CASSLSGDSTTQPQHF. CDR3 nucleotides: TGTGCCAGCAGCTTATCAGGGGACAGCACTACCCAGCCCCAGCATTTT. The complete variable domain, with remaining parts taken from reference TRBV9 and TRBJ1-5, reads DSGVTQTPKHLITATGQRVTLRCSPRSGDLSVYWYQQSLDQGLQFLIQYYNGEERAKGNILERFSAQQFPDLHSELNLSSLELGDSALYFCASSLSGDSTTQPQHFGDGTRLSIL.